The next 21 T cell receptor beta chains were all read from a single sample in a study of blood T cell repertoires in COVID-19. Only in-frame clones appear in the TCRdb table, and some are missing; sequencing was by immunoSEQ multiplex PCR. The data contain about 400,000 clones, 86% of them singletons. Sequenced input: peripheral blood. The source is a woman in her thirties with active or convalescent COVID-19.

V gene TRBV6-5 combines with J gene TRBJ2-1, with 10 bases aligning to TRBD1. Looked up from germline, CDR1 is MNHEY and CDR2 is SVGAGI. J gave up 4 bases and V 5 bases, and 5 bases lay outside the gene matches. The CDR3 spans 15 residues. The CDR3 DNA sequence: TGTGCCAGCAGTAACCGGGACAGGGGTTACAATGAGCAGTTCTTC. Its translation: CASSNRDRGYNEQFF.

The chain links TRBV11-2 to TRBJ2-7; TRBD1 matches at 9 bases. This CDR3 comprises 15 residues. Germline V gene lookup returns CDR1 SGHAT and CDR2 FQNNGV. Trimming removed 5 bases from V and 2 bases from J; junction bases left unmatched: 7. This CDR3 is CASSKDRGSPYEQYF. DNA for the CDR3: TGTGCCAGCAGCAAGGACAGGGGCTCCCCCTACGAGCAGTACTTC.

This clone was seen more than once but under ten times. The chain couples TRBV14 to TRBJ1-5; no reliable D call. The CDR3 sequence is 14 residues long. The V end was cut by 4 bases, the J end by 0 bases, with 7 bases between. Germline V lookup: CDR1 SGHDN, CDR2 FVKESK. As DNA, the CDR3 is TGTGCCAGCAGCCCGGGAAATAGCAATCAGCCCCAGCATTTT. The encoded protein is CASSPGNSNQPQHF. The complete variable domain, with remaining parts taken from reference TRBV14 and TRBJ1-5, reads EAGVTQFPSHSVIEKGQTVTLRCDPISGHDNLYWYRRVMGKEIKFLLHFVKESKQDESGMPNNRFLAERTGGTYSTLKVQPAELEDSGVYFCASSPGNSNQPQHFGDGTRLSIL.

The chain carries TRBV29-1 and TRBJ2-1; 9 bases map to TRBD2. V trimming: 2 bases; J trimming: 6 bases; junction bases outside the gene matches: 8. This CDR3 comprises 15 residues. CDR1 is SQVTM and CDR2 is ANQGSEA in the germline V gene. The CDR3 is CSVEWAGGPGNEQFF. The DNA of the CDR3 is TGCAGCGTTGAATGGGCGGGGGGGCCTGGCAATGAGCAGTTCTTC.

The chain's CDR3 is CASSLEVGGYTDTQYF. CDR3 DNA sequence: TGCGCCAGCAGCTTGGAGGTGGGGGGATACACAGATACGCAGTATTTT. The rearrangement uses TRBV5-1 and TRBJ2-3; perhaps TRBD2 as D (6 bases). The CDR3 is made up of 16 amino acids. Germline assignment: CDR1 SGHRS and CDR2 YFSETQ. Trimming took 0 bases from V and 2 from J, leaving 13 bases between them.

This clone was recorded once. This sequence joins TRBV2 and TRBJ1-6; D gene ambiguous. Germline values: CDR1 SNHLY, CDR2 FYNNEI. The V end lost 7 bases, the J end lost 9 bases, and 13 bases lay between the germline ends. The length of the CDR3 is 13 residues. CDR3 sequence: CASTSEVGSPLHF. In DNA form, the CDR3 reads TGTGCCAGCACGTCGGAGGTCGGTTCACCCCTCCACTTT.

The chain employs TRBV10-1 and TRBJ1-1; 7 bases fit TRBD1. There are 13 residues in the CDR3. Trimming cost V 7 bases and J 4 bases; bases outside gene matches: 6. Germline CDR1 and CDR2: WNHNN and SYGVQD (reference sequence). The CDR3 sequence is CASTKAGGTEAFF. The CDR3 DNA sequence: TGCGCCAGCACTAAAGCAGGGGGCACTGAAGCTTTCTTT.

About this clone: An end of the junction differs from the germline gene, which may be a read error. The CDR3 region is CSAEFSGTVLF. The DNA for the CDR3 is TGCAGTGCTGAGTTTAGCGGGACCGTCCTCTTC. V usage is TRBV20-1 and J usage is TRBJ2-1; 8 nucleotides agree with TRBD2. The CDR3 is 11 amino acids. The germline CDR1 and CDR2 sequences are DFQATT and SNEGSKA (reference sequence).

The chain has TRBV11-2 and TRBJ2-7; 11 bases are a match to TRBD2. V lost 5 bases, J lost 0 bases, and 6 bases stayed unmatched. The CDR3 is 16 residues long. Per germline, CDR1 SGHAT and CDR2 FQNNGV. This CDR3 is CASSHSTSGVSYEQYF. In nucleotides, the CDR3 is TGTGCCAGCAGCCATTCGACTAGCGGGGTCTCCTACGAGCAGTACTTC. The full variable domain, rest sourced from reference TRBV11-2 and TRBJ2-7, is EAGVAQSPRYKIIEKRQSVAFWCNPISGHATLYWYQQILGQGPKLLIQFQNNGVVDDSQLPKDRFSAERLKGVDSTLKIQPAKLEDSAVYLCASSHSTSGVSYEQYFGPGTRLTVT.

This chain connects TRBV5-1 to TRBJ1-3, with 7 bases fitting TRBD1. Germline lookup yields CDR1 SGHRS and CDR2 YFSETQ. The J segment lost 0 bases and the V segment lost 3 bases, leaving 6 bases of the junction unmatched. The CDR3 runs to 16 residues. CDR3 in amino acids: CASSSGDSNSGNTIYF. CDR3 DNA sequence: TGCGCCAGCAGCTCGGGGGACAGCAACTCTGGAAACACCATATATTTT.

This chain links TRBV19 with TRBJ2-7, with TRBD1 identical over 7 bases. Trimming at V came to 9 bases and at J to 4 bases, leaving 6 bases not matched to a gene. Germline assignment: CDR1 LNHDA and CDR2 SQIVND (reference sequence). This CDR3 spans 12 amino acids. CDR3 in amino acids: CASGTERYEQYF. CDR3 sequence (DNA): TGTGCCAGCGGGACAGAGAGGTACGAGCAGTACTTC.

The rearrangement links TRBV5-1 to TRBJ1-1; 9 bases are shared with TRBD1. Germline-derived CDR1 and CDR2 are SGHRS and YFSETQ. The CDR3 consists of 17 residues. Trimming cost V 2 bases and J 0 bases; bases outside gene matches: 8. The CDR3 coding sequence is TGCGCCAGCAGCTTTTCCGGGACAGGGACCCTGAACACTGAAGCTTTCTTT. Translation: CASSFSGTGTLNTEAFF.

V and J are TRBV19 and TRBJ2-3; 7 bases are a match to TRBD2. CDR3 length: 15 residues. V trimming: 3 bases; J trimming: 5 bases; junction bases outside the gene matches: 8. Germline CDR1 LNHDA, CDR2 SQIVND (reference sequence). The CDR3 sequence is CASSMAGDVGDTQYF. The CDR3, as DNA: TGTGCCAGTAGTATGGCGGGAGATGTGGGAGATACGCAGTATTTT.

The chain is built from TRBV27 and TRBJ2-1; D remains ambiguous. V was trimmed by 2 bases and J by 4 bases, leaving 12 bases between them. CDR1 MNHEY and CDR2 SMNVEV come from the germline V gene (reference sequence). The length of the CDR3 is 15 residues. DNA of the CDR3: TGTGCCAGCAGTTTACTGGCGGAAGATTACAATGAGCAGTTCTTC. Its protein product is CASSLLAEDYNEQFF.

The chain carries TRBV6-1 and TRBJ2-1, with 10 bases matching TRBD2. V lost 1 base and J lost 2; bases outside the gene matches: 5. The CDR3 has 17 amino acids. CDR1 and CDR2 from the germline V gene are MNHNS and SASEGT. The CDR3 DNA reads TGTGCCAGCAGTGAAGTCCGTCTAGCGGGAGCCTACAATGAGCAGTTCTTC. Its protein product is CASSEVRLAGAYNEQFF.

This sequence joins TRBV28 and TRBJ2-7; 10 bases are shared with TRBD1. The CDR3 covers 14 residues. Germline V gives CDR1 MDHEN, CDR2 SYDVKM. Losses at the gene ends were 8 bases for V and 4 bases for J; bases not matched to a gene: 8. CDR3 residues: CASSRRDRGYEQYF. Here the CDR3 DNA reads TGTGCCAGCTCGCGCCGGGACAGGGGTTACGAGCAGTACTTC.

The rearrangement links TRBV11-2 to TRBJ1-6; D ambiguous. V lost 4 bases, J lost 0 bases, and 16 bases lay in between. This CDR3 region has 18 residues. From germline, CDR1 is SGHAT and CDR2 FQNNGV. The chain's CDR3 is CASSSLLLKSSYNSPLHF. CDR3 bases: TGTGCCAGCAGCTCCCTTCTCCTAAAGTCCTCCTATAATTCACCCCTCCACTTT.

The gene calls are TRBV6-1 and TRBJ1-2, with unresolved D. V lost 0 bases, J lost 8 bases, and 16 bases lay in between. This CDR3 is built from 15 residues. Germline-derived CDR1 and CDR2 are MNHNS and SASEGT. CDR3 in DNA: TGTGCCAGCAGTGAAGCAGAGGTAACGGGCGGGGGCTACACCTTC. Translation gives CASSEAEVTGGGYTF.

The chain is built from TRBV30 and TRBJ1-6; no reliable D call. The CDR3 has 14 amino acids. Germline V CDR1 and CDR2: GTSNPN, SVGIG (reference sequence). The V end was cut by 5 bases, the J end by 7 bases, with 15 bases between. CDR3 nucleotides: TGTGCCTGGGGAACAGTATTTCGGAATTCACCCCTCCACTTT. Its protein is CAWGTVFRNSPLHF.

This clone was seen just once. The chain has TRBV7-2 and TRBJ2-1, with 7 bases lining up with TRBD1. V shed 5 bases and J 1 base; nucleotides not matched to a gene: 5. Germline V CDR1 and CDR2: SGHTA, FQGNSA. CDR3 size: 15 residues. CDR3 sequence: CASSTQGWSYNEQFF. DNA of the CDR3: TGTGCCAGCAGCACACAGGGGTGGTCCTACAATGAGCAGTTCTTC.

The CDR3: CASSGRLNTEAFF. CDR3 DNA sequence: TGTGCCAGCAGCGGCAGACTTAACACTGAAGCTTTCTTT. The chain employs TRBV7-2 and TRBJ1-1, with unresolved D. Germline V lookup: CDR1 SGHTA, CDR2 FQGNSA. The CDR3 extends over 13 amino acids. The germline V and J ends were trimmed by 5 bases and 2 bases, with 9 bases remaining between them.